A selection of T cell receptor beta chains follows, all from one sample in a study of cytomegalovirus exposure and HLA in healthy donors. The assay was immunoSEQ multiplex PCR, and TCRdb's table has in-frame clones only and misses some. The table includes some 200,000 clones, around three quarters detected once. The sample consisted of PBMCs. The receptors stem from a woman aged 25 to 39 in good health and CMV-seropositive. The CDR3 runs from the conserved cysteine through the conserved F or W. The D gene is left open where the match is weak.

cdr3_length: 16; d_call: TRBD2; v_call: TRBV4-1; cdr3_aa: CASSQVLAGSYNEQFF
cdr3_length: 15; d_call: NA; v_call: TRBV9; cdr3_aa: CASSADLTTNEKLFF
cdr3_length: 13; d_call: NA; v_call: TRBV6-5; cdr3_aa: CASSYTRADTQYF
cdr3_length: 14; d_call: TRBD1; v_call: TRBV5-4; cdr3_aa: CASSSGQLNYEQYF
cdr3_length: 16; d_call: NA; v_call: TRBV9; cdr3_aa: CASSGSRDTPGGELFF
cdr3_length: 13; d_call: NA; v_call: TRBV15; cdr3_aa: CATSMTRNQPQHF
cdr3_length: 18; d_call: TRBD1; v_call: TRBV5-5; cdr3_aa: CASSLVSDGQGAGDTQYF
cdr3_length: 13; d_call: TRBD1; v_call: TRBV5-1; cdr3_aa: CASRGQGHNEQFF
cdr3_length: 15; d_call: NA; v_call: TRBV6-5; cdr3_aa: CASSRDRIANYGYTF
cdr3_length: 17; d_call: TRBD2; v_call: TRBV9; cdr3_aa: CASSPEITSGRYNEQFF
cdr3_length: 15; d_call: TRBD1; v_call: TRBV28; cdr3_aa: CASSTPGQGAEKLFF
cdr3_length: 15; d_call: NA; v_call: TRBV9; cdr3_aa: CASSPGEGQEEKLFF
cdr3_length: 14; d_call: NA; v_call: TRBV27; cdr3_aa: CASSARQGRTEAFF
cdr3_length: 13; d_call: NA; v_call: TRBV2; cdr3_aa: CASSVAVPPEAFF
cdr3_length: 12; d_call: TRBD2; v_call: TRBV30; cdr3_aa: CAFHSGYYEQYF
cdr3_length: 15; d_call: TRBD2; v_call: TRBV7-2; cdr3_aa: CASSLAASGNYEQYF
cdr3_length: 16; d_call: NA; v_call: TRBV9; cdr3_aa: CASSVEREPTNYGYTF
cdr3_length: 14; d_call: TRBD1; v_call: TRBV18; cdr3_aa: CASSPRGLNTEAFF
cdr3_length: 14; d_call: NA; v_call: TRBV5-4; cdr3_aa: CASSVGTTGTEAFF
cdr3_length: 15; d_call: NA; v_call: TRBV4-1; cdr3_aa: CASSPGDVRSYEQYF
cdr3_length: 15; d_call: NA; v_call: TRBV2; cdr3_aa: CASSLEGGGSDTQYF
cdr3_length: 13; d_call: NA; v_call: TRBV7-2; cdr3_aa: CASSFHSNEKLFF
cdr3_length: 14; d_call: TRBD1; v_call: TRBV2; cdr3_aa: CASGRDRGKETQYF
cdr3_length: 14; d_call: NA; v_call: TRBV13; cdr3_aa: CASKIGQLNTEAFF
cdr3_length: 16; d_call: TRBD1; v_call: TRBV19; cdr3_aa: CASSRPTGGPNTEAFF
cdr3_length: 15; d_call: NA; v_call: TRBV5-6; cdr3_aa: CASSLALSSYNEQFF
cdr3_length: 12; d_call: NA; v_call: TRBV7-9; cdr3_aa: CASSLSGREAFF
cdr3_length: 18; d_call: NA; v_call: TRBV18; cdr3_aa: CASSQSGISGLMNTEAFF
cdr3_length: 15; d_call: TRBD2; v_call: TRBV6-6; cdr3_aa: CASSTSGGRGNEQFF
cdr3_length: 13; d_call: NA; v_call: TRBV4-3; cdr3_aa: CASSQVAGETQYF
cdr3_length: 11; d_call: NA; v_call: TRBV25-1; cdr3_aa: CASSEIGEQFF
cdr3_length: 13; d_call: NA; v_call: TRBV6-5; cdr3_aa: CASSPSFGYGYTF
cdr3_length: 14; d_call: NA; v_call: TRBV14; cdr3_aa: CASSLQGLSSPLHF
cdr3_length: 13; d_call: NA; v_call: TRBV7-2; cdr3_aa: CASSTQGNQPQHF
cdr3_length: 14; d_call: NA; v_call: TRBV11-2; cdr3_aa: CASSLDRPTDTQYF
cdr3_length: 14; d_call: NA; v_call: TRBV6-6; cdr3_aa: CASQNGRGSEGYTF
cdr3_length: 13; d_call: NA; v_call: TRBV2; cdr3_aa: CASSSGKGNEQFF